The present entry profiles one TCR beta chain with its context. The target antigen is unknown. 13 Jbeta primers and 60 Vbeta primers were used for the PCR. Profiling relied on immunoSEQ multiplex PCR, and the TCRdb table lists in-frame clones only, not all of them. This table lists around 65,000 clones. CDR3 size: 13 residues. V lost 6 bases to trimming and J lost 1 base; unmatched junction nucleotides: 3. CDR1 MNHEY and CDR2 SMNVEV come from the germline V gene (reference sequence). This entry belongs to a study of cytomegalovirus exposure and HLA in healthy donors. Study-wide results and caveats: Researchers catalogued 164 TCR beta chains as cytomegalovirus-associated.

The sample was PBMCs. The TCR sequence derives from a boy aged 10-17 years in good health and CMV-seronegative. This chain uses TRBV27 with TRBJ2-7, with 7 bases lining up with TRBD2. This chain's CDR3 is CASRQAGSYEQYF. The DNA for the CDR3 is TGTGCCAGCAGACAAGCGGGGTCCTACGAGCAGTACTTC.